The 2 T cell receptor beta chains below were found in one sample sequenced in a study of regulatory T cells in long-lasting Graves disease. Time point given: persistent/refractory GD, antithyroid drugs over 5 years with positive TRAb. Extracted PBMC RNA gave rise to the TCR library. Arm-PCR of CDR3 regions and iRepertoire HTBI primers were used to build TCR beta libraries. Via MiXCR, TCRdb re-called the multiplex PCR reads, giving one row per CDR3 protein. This sample has 300,000 to 500,000 distinct CDR3 sequences, with less than 25% found just once. The input for sequencing was peripheral blood mononuclear cells (PBMCs), taken when the disease was refractory, from a patient treated with antithyroid drugs. These receptors all come from a female donor with Graves disease.

Turning to this clonotype: With a much larger clone just one base away, this may be a read error. This sequence joins TRBV6-2 or TRBV6-3 and TRBJ2-7, with D possibly matching TRBD2 (7 bases). The CDR3 contains 19 residues. The V end was cut by 8 bases, the J end by 2 bases, with 31 bases between. CDR1 MNHEY and CDR2 SVGEGT come from the germline V gene. The CDR3 spells CASGREPGHRVKGTYEQYF. The DNA for the CDR3 is TGTGCCAGCGGGAGGGAACCGGGACACCGAGTTAAAGGGACCTACGAGCAGTACTTC.

This clonotype has at least ten counts. The chain joins TRBV28 to TRBJ2-6, with 7 bases aligning to TRBD1. J was trimmed by 0 bases and V by 7 bases; bases with no gene match: 6. The CDR3 spans 16 residues. Germline V gene lookup returns CDR1 MDHEN and CDR2 SYDVKM. The CDR3 nucleotides are TGTGCCAGCAAATTTCCAGGGGGCTCTGGGGCCAACGTCCTGACTTTC. The encoded protein is CASKFPGGSGANVLTF.